Shown below are 6 T cell receptor beta chains from a single sample sequenced in a study of T cells in Graves' hyperthyroidism and ophthalmopathy. Authors of the study amplified TCR beta CDR3 regions from RNA transcripts. First-round RT-PCR of the TCR CDR3 relied on the HTBI primer set. TCRdb reanalysed the multiplex PCR reads using MiXCR and keeps one entry per CDR3 protein. The sample has approximately 380,000 distinct CDR3 sequences, around 15% seen once; the top ten hold around 30%. Sequenced sample: blood. The receptors here all came from a man aged 50-60 years with Graves' ophthalmopathy.

For this clonotype: A much larger clone differs by one base, so this may be a read error. The chain carries TRBV2 and TRBJ2-1; 7 nucleotides match TRBD2. This CDR3 is built from 15 residues. The V segment lost 8 bases and the J segment 8 bases; nucleotides outside the gene matches: 15. CDR1 SNHLY and CDR2 FYNNEI come from the germline V gene. The CDR3 sequence is CASAIPGRGVYEQFF. The CDR3 DNA follows: TGTGCCAGCGCCATCCCGGGACGGGGGGTTTATGAGCAGTTCTTC.

Concerning this clonotype: A much larger clone lies one base from this, so it may be a read error. The rearrangement uses TRBV7-9 and TRBJ2-7, with a possible D match to TRBD1 (6 bases). The J call may be mistaken, given a closer DNA end match to TRBJ2-1. The CDR3 length is 14 residues. Germline lookup yields CDR1 SEHNR and CDR2 FQNEAQ (reference sequence). The CDR3: CASSADRTSYEQFF. CDR3 DNA sequence: TGTGCCAGCAGCGCCGACAGGACCTCCTACGAGCAGTTCTTC.

This clonotype has a count of ten or more. This chain joins TRBV7-9 and TRBJ2-5; TRBD1 aligns across 11 bases. Looked up from germline, CDR1 is SEHNR and CDR2 is FQNEAQ (reference sequence). V lost 1 base, J lost 7 bases, and 14 bases stayed unmatched. This CDR3 has 18 residues. The CDR3 protein is CASSLGLGTGGASGTQYF. The CDR3 region has the DNA TGTGCCAGCAGCTTAGGACTCGGGACAGGGGGAGCTTCGGGGACCCAGTACTTC.

This chain uses TRBV7-2 with TRBJ2-7; no clear D. This CDR3 region has 15 residues. V lost 2 bases to trimming and J lost 9 bases, with 20 bases between them. Per germline, CDR1 SGHTA and CDR2 FQGNSA. CDR3 residues: CASSLSRANVLAQYF. In DNA form, the CDR3 reads TGTGCCAGCAGCTTAAGCCGGGCCAACGTTTTGGCGCAGTACTTC.

This clonotype appeared many times. The CDR3: CASSQGRRRTQYF. DNA of the CDR3: TGTGCCAGCAGCCAAGGGCGCCGGCGGACCCAGTACTTC. This rearrangement joins TRBV3-1 to TRBJ2-5; D call uncertain. V lost 1 base to trimming and J lost 7 bases, with 10 bases between them. In germline, CDR1 is LGHDT, CDR2 YNNKEL (reference sequence). This CDR3 comprises 13 residues.

This clonotype was recorded many times. The chain employs TRBV2 and TRBJ2-1, with TRBD2 matching over 14 bases. This CDR3 contains 20 residues. The junction had 14 bases not matched to a gene; V was cut back by 7 bases and J by 0 bases. Germline V gene sequence: CDR1 SNHLY, CDR2 FYNNEI. The CDR3 protein is CASTREGRLAGGLSYNEQFF. CDR3 DNA sequence: TGTGCCAGCACCCGAGAGGGTCGACTAGCGGGAGGGCTCTCCTACAATGAGCAGTTCTTC.